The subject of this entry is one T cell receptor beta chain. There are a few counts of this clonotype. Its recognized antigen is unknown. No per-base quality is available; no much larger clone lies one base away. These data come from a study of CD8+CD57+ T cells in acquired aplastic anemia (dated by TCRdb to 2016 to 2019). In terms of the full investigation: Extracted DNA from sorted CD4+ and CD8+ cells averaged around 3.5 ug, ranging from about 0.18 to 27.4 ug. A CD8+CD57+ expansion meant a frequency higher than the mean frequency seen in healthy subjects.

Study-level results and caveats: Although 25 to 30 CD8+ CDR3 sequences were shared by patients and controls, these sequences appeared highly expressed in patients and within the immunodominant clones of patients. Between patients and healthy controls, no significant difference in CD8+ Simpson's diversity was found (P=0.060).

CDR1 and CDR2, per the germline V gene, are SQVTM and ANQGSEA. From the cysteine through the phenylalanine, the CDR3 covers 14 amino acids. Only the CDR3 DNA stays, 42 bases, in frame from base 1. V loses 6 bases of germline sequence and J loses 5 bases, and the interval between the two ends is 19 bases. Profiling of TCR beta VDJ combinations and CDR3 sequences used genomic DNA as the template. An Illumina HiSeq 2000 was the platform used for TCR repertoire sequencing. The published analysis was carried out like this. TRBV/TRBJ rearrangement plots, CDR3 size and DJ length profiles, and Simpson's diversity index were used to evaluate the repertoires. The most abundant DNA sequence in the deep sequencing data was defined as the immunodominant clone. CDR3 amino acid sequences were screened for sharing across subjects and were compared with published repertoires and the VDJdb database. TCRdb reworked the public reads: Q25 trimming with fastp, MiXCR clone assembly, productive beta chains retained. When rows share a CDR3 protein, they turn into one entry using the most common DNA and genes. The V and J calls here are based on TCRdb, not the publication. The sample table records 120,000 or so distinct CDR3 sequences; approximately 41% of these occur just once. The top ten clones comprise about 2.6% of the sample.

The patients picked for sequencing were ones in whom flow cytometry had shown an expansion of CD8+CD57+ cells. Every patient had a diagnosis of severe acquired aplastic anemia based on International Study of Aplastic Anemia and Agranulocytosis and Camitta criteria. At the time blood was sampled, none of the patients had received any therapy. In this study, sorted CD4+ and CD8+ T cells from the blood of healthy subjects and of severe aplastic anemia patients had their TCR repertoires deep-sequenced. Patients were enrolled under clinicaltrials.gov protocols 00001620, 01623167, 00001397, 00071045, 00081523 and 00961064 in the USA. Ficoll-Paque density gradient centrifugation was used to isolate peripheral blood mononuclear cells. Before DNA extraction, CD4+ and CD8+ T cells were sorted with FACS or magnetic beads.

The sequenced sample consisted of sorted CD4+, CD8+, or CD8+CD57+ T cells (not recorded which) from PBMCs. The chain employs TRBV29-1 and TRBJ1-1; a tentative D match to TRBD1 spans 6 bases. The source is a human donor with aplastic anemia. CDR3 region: CSVGAYREGTEAFF. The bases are TGCAGCGTGGGGGCTTACAGGGAGGGGACTGAAGCTTTCTTT.